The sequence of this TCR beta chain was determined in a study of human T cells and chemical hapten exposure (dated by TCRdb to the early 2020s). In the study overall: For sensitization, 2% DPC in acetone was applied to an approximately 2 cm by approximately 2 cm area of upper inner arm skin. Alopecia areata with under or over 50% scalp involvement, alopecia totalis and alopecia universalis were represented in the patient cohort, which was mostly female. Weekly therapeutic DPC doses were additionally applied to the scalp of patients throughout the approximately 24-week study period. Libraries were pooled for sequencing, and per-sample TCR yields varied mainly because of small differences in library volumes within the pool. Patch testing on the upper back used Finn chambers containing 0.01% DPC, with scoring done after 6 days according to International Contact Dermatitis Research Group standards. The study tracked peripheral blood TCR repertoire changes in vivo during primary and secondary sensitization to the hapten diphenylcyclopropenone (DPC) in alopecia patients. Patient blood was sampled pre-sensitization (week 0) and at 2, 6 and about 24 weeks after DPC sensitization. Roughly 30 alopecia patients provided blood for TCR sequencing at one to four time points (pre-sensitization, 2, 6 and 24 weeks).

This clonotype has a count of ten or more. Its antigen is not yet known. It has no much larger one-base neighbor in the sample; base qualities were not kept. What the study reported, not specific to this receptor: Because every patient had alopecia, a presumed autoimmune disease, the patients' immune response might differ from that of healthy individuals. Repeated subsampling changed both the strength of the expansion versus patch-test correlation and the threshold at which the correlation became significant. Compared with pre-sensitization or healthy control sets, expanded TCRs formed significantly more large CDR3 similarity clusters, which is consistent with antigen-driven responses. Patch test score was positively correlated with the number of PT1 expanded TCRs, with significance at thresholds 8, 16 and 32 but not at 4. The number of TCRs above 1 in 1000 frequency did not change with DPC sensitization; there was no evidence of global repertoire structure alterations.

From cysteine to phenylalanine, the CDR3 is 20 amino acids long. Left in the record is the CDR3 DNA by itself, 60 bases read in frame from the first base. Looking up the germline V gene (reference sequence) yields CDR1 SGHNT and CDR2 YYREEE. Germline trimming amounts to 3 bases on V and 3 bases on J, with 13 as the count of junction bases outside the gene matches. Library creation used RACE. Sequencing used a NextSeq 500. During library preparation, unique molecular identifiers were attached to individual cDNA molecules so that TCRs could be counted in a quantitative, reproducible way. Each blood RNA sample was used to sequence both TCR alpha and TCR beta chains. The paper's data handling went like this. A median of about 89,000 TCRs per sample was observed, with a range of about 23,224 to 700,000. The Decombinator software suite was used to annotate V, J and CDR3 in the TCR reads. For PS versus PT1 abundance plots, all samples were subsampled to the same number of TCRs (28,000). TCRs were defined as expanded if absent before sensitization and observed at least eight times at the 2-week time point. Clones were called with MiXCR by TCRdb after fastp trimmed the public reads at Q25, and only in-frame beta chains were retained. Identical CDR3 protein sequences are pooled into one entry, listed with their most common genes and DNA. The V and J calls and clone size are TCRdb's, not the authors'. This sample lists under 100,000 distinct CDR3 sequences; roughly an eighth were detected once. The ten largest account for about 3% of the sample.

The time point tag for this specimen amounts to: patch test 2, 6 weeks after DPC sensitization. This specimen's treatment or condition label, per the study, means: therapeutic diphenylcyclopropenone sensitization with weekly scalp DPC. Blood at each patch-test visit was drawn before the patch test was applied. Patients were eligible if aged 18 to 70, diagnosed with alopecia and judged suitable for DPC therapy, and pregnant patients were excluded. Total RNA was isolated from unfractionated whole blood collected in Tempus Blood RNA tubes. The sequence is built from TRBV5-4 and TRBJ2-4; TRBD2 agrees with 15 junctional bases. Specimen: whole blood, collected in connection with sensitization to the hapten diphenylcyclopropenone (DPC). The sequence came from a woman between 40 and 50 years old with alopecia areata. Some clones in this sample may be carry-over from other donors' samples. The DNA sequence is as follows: TGTGCCAGCAGCTCCGCCCCCGGGACTAGCGGGAGGAGTGTCAAAAACATTCAGTACTTC. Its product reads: CASSSAPGTSGRSVKNIQYF.